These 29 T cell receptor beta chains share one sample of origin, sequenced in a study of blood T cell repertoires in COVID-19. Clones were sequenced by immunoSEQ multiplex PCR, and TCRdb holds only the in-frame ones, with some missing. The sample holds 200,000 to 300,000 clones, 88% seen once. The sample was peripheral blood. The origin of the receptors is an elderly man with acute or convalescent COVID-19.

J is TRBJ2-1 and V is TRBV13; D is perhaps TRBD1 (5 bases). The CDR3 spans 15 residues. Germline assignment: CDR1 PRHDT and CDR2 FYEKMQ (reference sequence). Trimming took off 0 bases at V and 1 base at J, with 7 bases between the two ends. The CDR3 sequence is CASSLGAGSYNEQFF. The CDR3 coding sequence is TGTGCCAGCAGCTTAGGAGCAGGGTCCTACAATGAGCAGTTCTTC.

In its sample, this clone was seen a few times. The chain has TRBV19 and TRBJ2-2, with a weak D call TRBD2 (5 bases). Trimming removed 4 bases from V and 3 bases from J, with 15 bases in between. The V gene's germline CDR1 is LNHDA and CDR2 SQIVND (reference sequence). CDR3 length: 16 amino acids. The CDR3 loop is CASSNQEDGDTGELFF. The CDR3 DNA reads TGTGCCAGTAGTAACCAGGAGGACGGTGACACCGGGGAGCTGTTTTTT.

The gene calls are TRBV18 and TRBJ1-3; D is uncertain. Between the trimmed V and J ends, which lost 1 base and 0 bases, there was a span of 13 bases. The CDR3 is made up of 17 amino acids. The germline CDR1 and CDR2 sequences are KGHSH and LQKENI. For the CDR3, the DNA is TGTGCCAGCTCACCACAAATTGACACCCGCTCTGGAAACACCATATATTTT. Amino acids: CASSPQIDTRSGNTIYF.

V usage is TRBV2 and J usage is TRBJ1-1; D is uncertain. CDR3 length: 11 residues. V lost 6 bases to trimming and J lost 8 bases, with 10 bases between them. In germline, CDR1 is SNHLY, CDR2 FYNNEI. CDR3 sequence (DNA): TGTGCCAGCAGGACACCGGGAGAAGCTTTCTTT. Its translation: CASRTPGEAFF.

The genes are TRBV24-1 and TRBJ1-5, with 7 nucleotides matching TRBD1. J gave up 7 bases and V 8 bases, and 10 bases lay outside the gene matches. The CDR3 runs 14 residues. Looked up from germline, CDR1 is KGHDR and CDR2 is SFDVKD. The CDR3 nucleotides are TGTGCCACCACCGGGACAGTTGGGGGCCAGCCCCAGCATTTT. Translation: CATTGTVGGQPQHF.

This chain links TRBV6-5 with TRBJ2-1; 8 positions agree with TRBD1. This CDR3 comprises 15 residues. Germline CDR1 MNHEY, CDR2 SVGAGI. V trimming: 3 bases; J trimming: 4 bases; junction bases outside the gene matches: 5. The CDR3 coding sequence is TGTGCCAGCAGTTATAACAGGGGGATATACAATGAGCAGTTCTTC. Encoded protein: CASSYNRGIYNEQFF.

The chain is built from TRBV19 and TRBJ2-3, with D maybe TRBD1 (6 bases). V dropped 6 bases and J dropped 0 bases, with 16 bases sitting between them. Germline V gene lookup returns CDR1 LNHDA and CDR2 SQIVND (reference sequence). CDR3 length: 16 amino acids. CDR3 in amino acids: CASSNSHRASTDTQYF. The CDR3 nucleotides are TGTGCCAGTAGCAATTCCCACAGGGCTAGCACAGATACGCAGTATTTT.

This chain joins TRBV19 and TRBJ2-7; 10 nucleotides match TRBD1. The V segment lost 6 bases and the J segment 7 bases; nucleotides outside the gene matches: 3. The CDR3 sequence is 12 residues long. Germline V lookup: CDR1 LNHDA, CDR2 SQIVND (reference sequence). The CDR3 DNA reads TGTGCCAGTAGCCGGGACAGGGGTGAGCAGTACTTC. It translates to CASSRDRGEQYF.

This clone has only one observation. The DNA of the CDR3 is TGTGCCAGCAGTTCCCTAGAGGGGAACACTGAAGCTTTCTTT. Residues: CASSSLEGNTEAFF. This sequence joins TRBV27 and TRBJ1-1; no clear D gene. Germline values: CDR1 MNHEY, CDR2 SMNVEV (reference sequence). V gave up 4 bases and J gave up 1 base, with 10 bases separating them. The CDR3 spans 14 residues.

The CDR3 reads CASTGDRGYQPQHF. DNA of the CDR3: TGTGCCAGTACTGGGGACAGGGGCTACCAGCCCCAGCATTTT. The chain employs TRBV19 and TRBJ1-5, with TRBD1 matching 10 bases. The CDR3 spans 14 residues. V trimming: 7 bases; J trimming: 7 bases; junction bases outside the gene matches: 7. The germline V gene encodes CDR1 LNHDA and CDR2 SQIVND (reference sequence).

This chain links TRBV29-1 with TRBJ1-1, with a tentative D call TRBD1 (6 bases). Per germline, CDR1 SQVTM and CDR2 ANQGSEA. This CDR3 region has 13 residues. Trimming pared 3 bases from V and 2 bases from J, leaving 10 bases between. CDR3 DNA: TGCAGCGTTGACGGGACAACTAACACTGAAGCTTTCTTT. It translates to CSVDGTTNTEAFF.

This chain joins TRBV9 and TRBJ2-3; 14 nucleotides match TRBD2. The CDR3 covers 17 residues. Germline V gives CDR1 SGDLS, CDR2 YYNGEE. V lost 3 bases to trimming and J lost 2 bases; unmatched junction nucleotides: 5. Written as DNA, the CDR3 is TGTGCCAGCAGCGCGAGGGGACTAGCGGGGGACACAGATACGCAGTATTTT. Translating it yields CASSARGLAGDTDTQYF. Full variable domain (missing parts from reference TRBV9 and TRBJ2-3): DSGVTQTPKHLITATGQRVTLRCSPRSGDLSVYWYQQSLDQGLQFLIQYYNGEERAKGNILERFSAQQFPDLHSELNLSSLELGDSALYFCASSARGLAGDTDTQYFGPGTRLTVL.

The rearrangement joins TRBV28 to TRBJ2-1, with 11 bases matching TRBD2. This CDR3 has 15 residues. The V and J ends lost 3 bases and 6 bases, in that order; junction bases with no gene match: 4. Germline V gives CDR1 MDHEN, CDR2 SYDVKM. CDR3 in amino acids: CASSLTGTSGNEQFF. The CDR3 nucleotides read TGTGCCAGCAGTTTGACCGGGACTAGCGGCAATGAGCAGTTCTTC.

CDR3 protein: CASSLVQGAEHGYTF. In DNA form, the CDR3 reads TGTGCCAGCAGCTTAGTTCAGGGGGCAGAACATGGCTACACCTTC. The chain links TRBV7-2 to TRBJ1-2; TRBD1 agrees at 8 bases. After removal of 1 base from V and 6 bases from J, the junction contained 7 bases not matched to a gene. The length of the CDR3 is 15 residues. The germline CDR1 and CDR2 sequences are SGHTA and FQGNSA.

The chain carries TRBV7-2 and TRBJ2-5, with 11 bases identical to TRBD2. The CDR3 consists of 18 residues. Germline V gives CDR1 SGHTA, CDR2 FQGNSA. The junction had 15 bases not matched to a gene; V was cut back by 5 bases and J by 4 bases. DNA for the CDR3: TGTGCCAGCAGCGCAGGGGCACTAGCGGGAGAACGTCGAGAGACCCAGTACTTC. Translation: CASSAGALAGERRETQYF.

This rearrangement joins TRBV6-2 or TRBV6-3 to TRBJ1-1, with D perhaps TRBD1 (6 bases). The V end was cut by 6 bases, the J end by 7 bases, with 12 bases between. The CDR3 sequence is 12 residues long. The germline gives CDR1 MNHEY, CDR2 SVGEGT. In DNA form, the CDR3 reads TGTGCCAGCAGCCAAGGACAGTTTGAAGCTTTCTTT. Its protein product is CASSQGQFEAFF.

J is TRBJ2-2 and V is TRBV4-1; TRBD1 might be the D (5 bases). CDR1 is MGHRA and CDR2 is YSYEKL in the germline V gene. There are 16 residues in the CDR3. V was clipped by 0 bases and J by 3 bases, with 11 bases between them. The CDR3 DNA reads TGCGCCAGCAGCCAAGAAAAGGGCAGGGACACCGGGGAGCTGTTTTTT. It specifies CASSQEKGRDTGELFF.

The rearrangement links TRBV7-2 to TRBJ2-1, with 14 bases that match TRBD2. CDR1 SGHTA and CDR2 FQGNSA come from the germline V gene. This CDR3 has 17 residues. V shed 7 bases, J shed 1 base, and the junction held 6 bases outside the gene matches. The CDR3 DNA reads TGTGCCAGCACCCCGACTAGCGGGGGGGTATCCTACAATGAGCAGTTCTTC. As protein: CASTPTSGGVSYNEQFF.

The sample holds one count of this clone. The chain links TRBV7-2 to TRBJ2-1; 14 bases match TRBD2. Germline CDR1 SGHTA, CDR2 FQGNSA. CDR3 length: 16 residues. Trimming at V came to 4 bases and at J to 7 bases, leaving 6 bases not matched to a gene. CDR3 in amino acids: CASSSTSGGAGNEQFF. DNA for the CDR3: TGTGCCAGCAGCTCGACTAGCGGGGGGGCAGGAAATGAGCAGTTCTTC.

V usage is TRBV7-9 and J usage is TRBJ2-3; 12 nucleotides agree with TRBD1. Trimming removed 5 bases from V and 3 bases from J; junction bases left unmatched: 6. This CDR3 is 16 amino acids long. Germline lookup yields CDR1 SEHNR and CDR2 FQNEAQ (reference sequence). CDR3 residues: CASSLWDRGQTDTQYF. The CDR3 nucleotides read TGTGCCAGCAGCCTTTGGGACAGGGGGCAGACAGATACGCAGTATTTT.

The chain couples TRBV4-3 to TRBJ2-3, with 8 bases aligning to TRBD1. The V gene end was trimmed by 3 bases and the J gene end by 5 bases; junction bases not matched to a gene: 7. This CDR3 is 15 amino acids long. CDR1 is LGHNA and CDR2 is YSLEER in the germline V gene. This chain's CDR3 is CASSQQRTGRDTQYF. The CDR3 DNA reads TGCGCCAGCAGCCAGCAAAGGACAGGGAGAGATACGCAGTATTTT.

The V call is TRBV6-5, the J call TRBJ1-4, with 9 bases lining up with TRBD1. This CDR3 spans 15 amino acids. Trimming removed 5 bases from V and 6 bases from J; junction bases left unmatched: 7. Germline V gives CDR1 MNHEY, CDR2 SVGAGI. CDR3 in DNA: TGTGCCAGCAGTCCCACGGGACAGGGATATGAAAAACTGTTTTTT. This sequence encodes CASSPTGQGYEKLFF.

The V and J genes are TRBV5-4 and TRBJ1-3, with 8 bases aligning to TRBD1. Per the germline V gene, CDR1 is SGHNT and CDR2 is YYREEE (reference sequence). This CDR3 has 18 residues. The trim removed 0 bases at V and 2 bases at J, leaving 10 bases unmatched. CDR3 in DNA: TGTGCCAGCAGCTTGGGGGACAGGCGATCAGTCCCTGGAAACACCATATATTTT. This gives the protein CASSLGDRRSVPGNTIYF.

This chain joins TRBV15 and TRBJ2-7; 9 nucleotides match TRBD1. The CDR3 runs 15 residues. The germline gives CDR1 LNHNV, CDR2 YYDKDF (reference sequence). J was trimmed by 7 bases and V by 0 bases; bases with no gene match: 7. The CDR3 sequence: CATSRDSAQGAEQYF. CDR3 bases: TGTGCCACCAGCAGAGATTCGGCACAGGGGGCTGAGCAGTACTTC.

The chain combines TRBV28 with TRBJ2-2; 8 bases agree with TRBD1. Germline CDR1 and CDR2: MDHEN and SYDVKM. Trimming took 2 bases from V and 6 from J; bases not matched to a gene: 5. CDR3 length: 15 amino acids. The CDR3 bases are TGTGCCAGCAGTTTAGGCAGGGGGCGATCCGGGGAGCTGTTTTTT. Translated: CASSLGRGRSGELFF.

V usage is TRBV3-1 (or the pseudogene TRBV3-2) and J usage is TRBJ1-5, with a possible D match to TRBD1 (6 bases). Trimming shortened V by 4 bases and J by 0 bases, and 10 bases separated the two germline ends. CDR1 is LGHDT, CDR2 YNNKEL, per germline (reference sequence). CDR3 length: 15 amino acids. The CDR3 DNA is TGTGCCAGCAGCCTCGGGACAAATAGCAATCAGCCCCAGCATTTT. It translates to CASSLGTNSNQPQHF.

CDR3 DNA: TGTGCCAGCAGCCCCGGAGGGGGGGCGACCTACAATGAGCAGTTCTTC. As protein: CASSPGGGATYNEQFF. The chain links TRBV5-4 to TRBJ2-1, with D maybe TRBD2 (7 bases). V was clipped by 4 bases and J by 2 bases, with 16 bases between them. Germline lookup yields CDR1 SGHNT and CDR2 YYREEE (reference sequence). The CDR3 totals 16 residues.

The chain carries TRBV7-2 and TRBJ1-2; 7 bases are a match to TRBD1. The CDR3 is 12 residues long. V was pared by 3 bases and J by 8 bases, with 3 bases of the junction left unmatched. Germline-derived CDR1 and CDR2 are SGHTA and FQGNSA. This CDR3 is CASSFQTGGYTF. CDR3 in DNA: TGTGCCAGCAGCTTCCAGACAGGGGGCTACACCTTC.

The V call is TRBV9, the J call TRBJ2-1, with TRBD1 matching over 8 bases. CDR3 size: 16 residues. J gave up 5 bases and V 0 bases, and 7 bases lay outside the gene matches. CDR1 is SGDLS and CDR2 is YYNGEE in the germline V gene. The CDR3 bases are TGTGCCAGCAGCGTAGATCAGGGGGCGAGACACAATGAGCAGTTCTTC. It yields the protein CASSVDQGARHNEQFF.